Below are 23 T cell receptor beta chains sequenced from a single sample in a study of cytomegalovirus exposure and HLA in healthy donors. The PCR made use of 60 Vbeta and 13 Jbeta primers. Generated by immunoSEQ multiplex PCR, the TCRdb table keeps only in-frame clones and is missing some. The sample consists of roughly 200,000 clones, around 80% of them appearing once. Sequencing input: PBMCs. These receptors all stem from a woman aged 60-75 years in good health and CMV-seropositive.

CDR3 sequence reads: CASSYRTGLGANVLTF. The CDR3 DNA is TGCGCCAGCAGTTACCGGACAGGGCTCGGGGCCAACGTCCTGACTTTC. This sequence joins TRBV5-1 and TRBJ2-6; 8 positions agree with TRBD1. Germline-derived CDR1 and CDR2 are SGHRS and YFSETQ. This CDR3 is built from 16 residues. V lost 5 bases and J lost 4; bases outside the gene matches: 8. Full variable domain (missing parts from reference TRBV5-1 and TRBJ2-6): KAGVTQTPRYLIKTRGQQVTLSCSPISGHRSVSWYQQTPGQGLQFLFEYFSETQRNKGNFPGRFSGRQFSNSRSEMNVSTLELGDSALYLCASSYRTGLGANVLTFGAGSRLTVL.

This chain links TRBV4-1 with TRBJ2-2; 8 bases fit TRBD1. Germline CDR1 reads MGHRA; CDR2 reads YSYEKL. The CDR3 is 17 amino acids. V shed 0 bases, J shed 2 bases, and the junction held 5 bases outside the gene matches. CDR3 residues: CASSQDNQGANTGELFF. CDR3 bases: TGCGCCAGCAGCCAAGATAACCAGGGGGCTAACACCGGGGAGCTGTTTTTT.

The chain uses TRBV19 and TRBJ2-5, with a possible D match to TRBD1 (6 bases). Germline CDR1 and CDR2: LNHDA and SQIVND (reference sequence). This CDR3 is built from 15 residues. Trimming pared 3 bases from V and 5 bases from J, leaving 16 bases between. The CDR3 sequence: CASSIGRGVSETQYF. Written as DNA, the CDR3 is TGTGCCAGTAGTATCGGCAGGGGCGTTTCGGAGACCCAGTACTTC.

This clone turned up a few times. V is TRBV7-2 and J is TRBJ1-2, with 11 bases aligning to TRBD1. This CDR3 has 15 residues. The germline V gene encodes CDR1 SGHTA and CDR2 FQGNSA. The junction had 5 bases not matched to a gene; V was cut back by 3 bases and J by 5 bases. The CDR3 DNA reads TGTGCCAGCAGCTTCGGACAGGGGGCAGGATATGGCTACACCTTC. Encoded protein: CASSFGQGAGYGYTF.

V and J are TRBV18 and TRBJ1-1; D gene unclear. Germline loops: CDR1 KGHSH, CDR2 LQKENI. CDR3 length: 15 amino acids. Trimming shortened V by 2 bases and J by 4 bases, and 14 bases separated the two germline ends. CDR3 residues: CASSPRGGRFTEAFF. CDR3 coding DNA: TGTGCCAGCTCACCAAGAGGAGGGAGGTTCACTGAAGCTTTCTTT.

V usage is TRBV27 and J usage is TRBJ2-3; 13 bases are shared with TRBD2. Trimming cost V 5 bases and J 8 bases; bases outside gene matches: 10. From germline, CDR1 is MNHEY and CDR2 SMNVEV (reference sequence). CDR3 size: 16 residues. CDR3 coding DNA: TGTGCCAGCAGTCCCCGGACTAGCGGGAGTGGGGGTACGCAGTATTTT. Translating gives CASSPRTSGSGGTQYF.

The gene calls are TRBV18 and TRBJ2-3; TRBD1 aligns across 9 bases. The germline V gene has CDR1 KGHSH and CDR2 LQKENI. Trimming took 1 base from V and 3 from J; bases not matched to a gene: 8. The CDR3 runs to 17 residues. The CDR3 nucleotides are TGTGCCAGCTCACCACTCCCCCGGACAGGGGTTACAGATACGCAGTATTTT. Amino acid sequence: CASSPLPRTGVTDTQYF.

This clone was recorded once. V gene TRBV5-1 combines with J gene TRBJ1-1; 7 nucleotides line up with TRBD1. Germline CDR1 and CDR2: SGHRS and YFSETQ. V shed 0 bases, J shed 5 bases, and the junction held 7 bases outside the gene matches. CDR3 size: 15 residues. The chain's CDR3 is CASSLVGPRGTEAFF. The CDR3 nucleotides read TGCGCCAGCAGCTTGGTGGGACCCAGGGGGACTGAAGCTTTCTTT.

This clone was counted between two and nine times. The chain has TRBV9 and TRBJ1-4; the match to TRBD1 covers 9 bases. J gave up 5 bases and V 4 bases, and 6 bases lay outside the gene matches. The length of the CDR3 is 15 residues. Germline CDR1 SGDLS, CDR2 YYNGEE. DNA of the CDR3: TGTGCCAGCAGCCGGGGGACAGGGAGAAATGAAAAACTGTTTTTT. This codes for CASSRGTGRNEKLFF. The full variable domain, its missing parts supplied by reference TRBV9 and TRBJ1-4, is DSGVTQTPKHLITATGQRVTLRCSPRSGDLSVYWYQQSLDQGLQFLIQYYNGEERAKGNILERFSAQQFPDLHSELNLSSLELGDSALYFCASSRGTGRNEKLFFGSGTQLSVL.

This clone was picked up a small number of times. The rearrangement links TRBV5-1 to TRBJ1-4, with TRBD1 matching 8 bases. The CDR3 is 15 amino acids. The germline CDR1 and CDR2 sequences are SGHRS and YFSETQ. Trimming at V came to 4 bases and at J to 3 bases, leaving 5 bases not matched to a gene. The CDR3 is CASSRTGSSNEKLFF. Written as DNA, the CDR3 is TGCGCCAGCAGCCGGACAGGGTCTTCTAATGAAAAACTGTTTTTT.

The chain carries TRBV9 and TRBJ2-7; perhaps TRBD2 as D (6 bases). CDR3 size: 15 residues. V gave up 0 bases and J gave up 1 base, with 11 bases separating them. Looked up from germline, CDR1 is SGDLS and CDR2 is YYNGEE. The CDR3 spells CASSVGGGISYEQYF. CDR3 coding DNA: TGTGCCAGCAGCGTAGGTGGCGGGATTTCCTACGAGCAGTACTTC.

This rearrangement joins TRBV4-1 to TRBJ1-4; TRBD1 matches at 8 bases. Germline V gene lookup returns CDR1 MGHRA and CDR2 YSYEKL. The CDR3 covers 15 residues. V lost 3 bases, J lost 7 bases, and 7 bases stayed unmatched. This CDR3 reads CASSHGQGAGEKLFF. The CDR3 DNA reads as TGCGCCAGCAGCCACGGGCAGGGGGCGGGTGAAAAACTGTTTTTT.

The J gene is TRBJ2-7, the V gene TRBV28; D uncertain. Trimming left V 3 bases short and J 7 bases short, with 7 bases between. Looked up from germline, CDR1 is MDHEN and CDR2 is SYDVKM. The CDR3 extends over 11 amino acids. The CDR3 protein is CASSFTGEQYF. The DNA for the CDR3 is TGTGCCAGCAGTTTTACGGGTGAGCAGTACTTC.

This clone was picked up one time. The chain has TRBV7-2 and TRBJ1-2, with D hard to call. Trimming cost V 1 base and J 6 bases, with 18 bases left between them. The CDR3 length is 16 residues. Per the germline V gene, CDR1 is SGHTA and CDR2 is FQGNSA. The CDR3 coding sequence is TGTGCCAGCAGCTTAGGGGGTCGGGAGGGTAGGAATGGCTACACCTTC. It codes for CASSLGGREGRNGYTF.

This clone has a single count. The chain combines TRBV6-1 with TRBJ2-7; TRBD2 aligns across 12 bases. The CDR3 is 15 residues long. Per germline, CDR1 MNHNS and CDR2 SASEGT. Trimming at V came to 3 bases and at J to 3 bases, leaving 3 bases not matched to a gene. The CDR3 coding sequence is TGTGCCAGCAGTGACAGACTAGCGGGAGTCTACGAGCAGTACTTC. Protein: CASSDRLAGVYEQYF.

This clone was seen only a few times. This chain joins TRBV30 and TRBJ2-3; no clear D gene. The germline CDR1 and CDR2 sequences are GTSNPN and SVGIG (reference sequence). The CDR3 runs 14 residues. The germline V and J ends were trimmed by 2 bases and 1 base, with 10 bases remaining between them. The DNA for the CDR3 is TGTGCCTGGAGTAGCAGGCCCGGCACAGATACGCAGTATTTT. This translates into CAWSSRPGTDTQYF.

The table lists this clone with a few counts. The rearrangement links TRBV28 to TRBJ2-5; 7 bases align to TRBD1. Germline V lookup: CDR1 MDHEN, CDR2 SYDVKM. V shed 8 bases, J shed 4 bases, and the junction held 4 bases outside the gene matches. This CDR3 is built from 12 residues. CDR3 sequence reads: CASEGQRETQYF. The CDR3 DNA sequence: TGTGCCAGCGAGGGACAGAGAGAGACCCAGTACTTC.

The chain couples TRBV14 to TRBJ2-1; perhaps TRBD2 as D (5 bases). CDR3 length equals 19 residues. CDR1 and CDR2 from the germline V gene are SGHDN and FVKESK. V gave up 0 bases and J gave up 4 bases, with 22 bases separating them. The CDR3 nucleotides are TGTGCCAGCAGCCAAGACATAACCGGAACCAGCGGAAAGTACAATGAGCAGTTCTTC. Translation: CASSQDITGTSGKYNEQFF.

The V gene is TRBV5-4, the J gene TRBJ2-3, with a weak D call TRBD2 (6 bases). Per germline, CDR1 SGHNT and CDR2 YYREEE (reference sequence). V was trimmed by 5 bases and J by 3 bases, leaving 16 bases between them. CDR3 size: 15 residues. CDR3 nucleotide sequence: TGTGCCAGCAGTACCGGGGGAACAACTACAGATACGCAGTATTTT. Protein sequence: CASSTGGTTTDTQYF.

As concerns this clone: One end of the junction fails to match germline, which may point to a read error. The CDR3 bases are TGCGCCAGCAGCTTAGGTAATGGGGCCAACGGCCTGACTTTC. Translating gives CASSLGNGANGLTF. The chain uses TRBV5-1 and TRBJ2-6, with D maybe TRBD1 (5 bases). CDR3 length: 14 amino acids. Germline CDR1 is SGHRS and CDR2 is YFSETQ.

This clone was seen once. This chain uses TRBV5-1 with TRBJ2-7, with 11 bases identical to TRBD2. This CDR3 is built from 15 residues. Germline lookup yields CDR1 SGHRS and CDR2 YFSETQ. V lost 4 bases to trimming and J lost 2 bases; unmatched junction nucleotides: 5. This chain's CDR3 is CASSPGTSGTYEQYF. The CDR3 DNA reads as TGCGCCAGCAGCCCCGGGACTAGCGGTACCTACGAGCAGTACTTC.

This clone showed up just once. This chain joins TRBV6-5 and TRBJ2-7, with 14 bases matching TRBD2. Germline trimming cut 6 bases from V and 1 base from J; bases unmatched to any gene: 2. Germline lookup yields CDR1 MNHEY and CDR2 SVGAGI. The CDR3 spans 15 residues. The DNA for the CDR3 is TGTGCCAGCAGCGGACTAGCGGGAGGATCCTACGAGCAGTACTTC. Its protein is CASSGLAGGSYEQYF.

This chain links TRBV5-1 with TRBJ2-3; no reliable D call. Trimming cost V 0 bases and J 0 bases, with 8 bases left between them. The V gene's germline CDR1 is SGHRS and CDR2 YFSETQ. CDR3 length: 15 amino acids. The DNA for the CDR3 is TGCGCCAGCAGCTTGGCAAGACATAGCACAGATACGCAGTATTTT. This codes for CASSLARHSTDTQYF.